One TCR beta chain is described in this entry. V trimming: 0 bases; J trimming: 5 bases; junction bases outside the gene matches: 5. CDR3 length: 15 residues. Germline CDR1 reads SEHNR; CDR2 reads FQNEAQ (reference sequence). This record comes from a study of T cell changes during pregnancy in multiple sclerosis. TCRdb keeps only in-frame clones here, not all; method: immunoSEQ multiplex PCR. The sample contains approximately 100,000 clones, roughly 93% of which appear only once. This receptor was identified in a female donor with multiple sclerosis, enrolled in a pregnancy study. This chain links TRBV7-9 with TRBJ2-5, with 8 bases that match TRBD2. Here the sequenced sample was peripheral blood, taken after pregnancy. The CDR3 nucleotides read TGTGCCAGCAGCTTAGCAGCGGGAGAAGGGGAGACCCAGTACTTC. Amino acids: CASSLAAGEGETQYF.